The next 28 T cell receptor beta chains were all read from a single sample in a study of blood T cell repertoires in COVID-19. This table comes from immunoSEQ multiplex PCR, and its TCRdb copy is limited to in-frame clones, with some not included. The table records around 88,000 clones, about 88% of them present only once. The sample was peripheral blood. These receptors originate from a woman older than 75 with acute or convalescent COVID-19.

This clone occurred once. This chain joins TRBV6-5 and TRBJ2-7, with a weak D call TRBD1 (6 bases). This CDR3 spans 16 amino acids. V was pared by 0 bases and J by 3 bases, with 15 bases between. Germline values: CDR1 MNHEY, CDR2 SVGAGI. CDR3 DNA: TGTGCCAGCAGTTACTCCCGGACAGCGTTACGCTACGAGCAGTACTTC. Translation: CASSYSRTALRYEQYF.

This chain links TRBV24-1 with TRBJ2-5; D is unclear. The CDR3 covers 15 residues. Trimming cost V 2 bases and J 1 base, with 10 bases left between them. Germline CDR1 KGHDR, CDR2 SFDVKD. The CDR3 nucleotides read TGTGCCACCAGTGATTCTACGGAGTCCCAAGAGACCCAGTACTTC. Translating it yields CATSDSTESQETQYF.

CDR3 bases: TGTGCCAGCAGCTCGTACACACGTCTCTACGAGCAGTACTTC. Translating it yields CASSSYTRLYEQYF. V is TRBV11-2 and J is TRBJ2-7; the D is unclear. The V gene's germline CDR1 is SGHAT and CDR2 FQNNGV. CDR3 length: 14 residues. V was clipped by 4 bases and J by 3 bases, with 13 bases between them.

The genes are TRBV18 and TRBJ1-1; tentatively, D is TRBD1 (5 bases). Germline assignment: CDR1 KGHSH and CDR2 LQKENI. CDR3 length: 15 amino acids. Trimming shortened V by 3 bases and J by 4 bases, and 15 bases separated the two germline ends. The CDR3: CASSPLGDSGTEAFF. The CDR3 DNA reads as TGTGCCAGCTCACCTCTGGGGGACTCTGGCACTGAAGCTTTCTTT.

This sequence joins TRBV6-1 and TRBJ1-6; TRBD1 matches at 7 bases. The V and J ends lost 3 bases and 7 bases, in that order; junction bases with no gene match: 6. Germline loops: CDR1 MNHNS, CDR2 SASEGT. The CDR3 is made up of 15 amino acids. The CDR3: CASSDIGGGNSPLHF. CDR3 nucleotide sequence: TGTGCCAGCAGTGATATAGGGGGCGGGAATTCACCCCTCCACTTT.

CDR3 sequence (DNA): TGCGCCAGCAGTCAATCGATCGGAGGACCCTACCCCGCCTACGAGCAGTACTTC. It codes for CASSQSIGGPYPAYEQYF. The V call is TRBV23-1, the J call TRBJ2-7; a possible D gene is TRBD2 (5 bases). TRBV23-1 is flagged as an ORF with uncertain function. V lost 0 bases to trimming and J lost 2 bases, with 20 bases between them. This CDR3 contains 18 residues.

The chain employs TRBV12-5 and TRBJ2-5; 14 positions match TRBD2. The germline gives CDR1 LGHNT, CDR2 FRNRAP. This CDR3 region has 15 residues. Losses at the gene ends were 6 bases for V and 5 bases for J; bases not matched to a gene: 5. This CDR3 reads CASGRTSGGRETQYF. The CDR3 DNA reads TGTGCTAGTGGCCGGACTAGCGGGGGGCGGGAGACCCAGTACTTC.

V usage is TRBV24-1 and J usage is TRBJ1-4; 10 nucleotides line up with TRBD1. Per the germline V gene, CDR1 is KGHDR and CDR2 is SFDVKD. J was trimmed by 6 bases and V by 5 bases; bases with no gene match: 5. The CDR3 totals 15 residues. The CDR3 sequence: CATSASGTGDEKLFF. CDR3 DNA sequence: TGTGCCACCAGTGCTTCCGGGACAGGGGATGAAAAACTGTTTTTT.

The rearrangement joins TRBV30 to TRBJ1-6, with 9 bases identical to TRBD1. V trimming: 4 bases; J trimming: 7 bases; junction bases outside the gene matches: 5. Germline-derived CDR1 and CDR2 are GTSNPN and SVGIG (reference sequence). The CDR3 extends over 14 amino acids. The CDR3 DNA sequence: TGTGCCTGGACCACAACAGGGGGCAATTCACCCCTCCACTTT. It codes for CAWTTTGGNSPLHF.

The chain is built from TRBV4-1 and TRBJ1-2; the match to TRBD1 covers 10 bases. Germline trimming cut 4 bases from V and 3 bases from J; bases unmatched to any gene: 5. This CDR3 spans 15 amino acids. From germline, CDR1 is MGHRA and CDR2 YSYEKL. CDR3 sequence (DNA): TGCGCCAGCAGCCGATCCGGGACAGGGGACTATGGCTACACCTTC. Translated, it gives CASSRSGTGDYGYTF.

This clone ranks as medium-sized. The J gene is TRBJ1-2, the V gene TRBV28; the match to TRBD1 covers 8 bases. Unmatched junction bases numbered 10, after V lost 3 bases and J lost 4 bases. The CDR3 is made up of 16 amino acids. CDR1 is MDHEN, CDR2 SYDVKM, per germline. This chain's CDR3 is CASSFPPDRGGYGYTF. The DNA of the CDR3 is TGTGCCAGCAGTTTTCCCCCCGACAGGGGAGGCTATGGCTACACCTTC.

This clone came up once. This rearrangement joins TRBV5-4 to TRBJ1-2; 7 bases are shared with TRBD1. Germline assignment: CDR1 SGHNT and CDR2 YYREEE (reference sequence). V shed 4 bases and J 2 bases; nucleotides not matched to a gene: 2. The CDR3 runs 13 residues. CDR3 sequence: CASSTTGNYGYTF. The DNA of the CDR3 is TGTGCCAGCAGCACGACAGGGAACTATGGCTACACCTTC.

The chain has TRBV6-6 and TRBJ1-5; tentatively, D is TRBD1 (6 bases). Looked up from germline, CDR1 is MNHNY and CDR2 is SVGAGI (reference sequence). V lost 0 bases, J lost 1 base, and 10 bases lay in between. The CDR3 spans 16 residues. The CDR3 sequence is CASSYSTGGSNQPQHF. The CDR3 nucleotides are TGTGCCAGCAGTTACTCGACTGGGGGCAGCAATCAGCCCCAGCATTTT.

The chain's CDR3 is CSGFGTSANNEQFF. DNA for the CDR3: TGCAGCGGCTTCGGGACTAGCGCCAACAATGAGCAGTTCTTC. The chain has TRBV29-1 and TRBJ2-1; 10 nucleotides line up with TRBD2. This CDR3 contains 14 residues. Germline V lookup: CDR1 SQVTM, CDR2 ANQGSEA. Trimming cost V 7 bases and J 5 bases; bases outside gene matches: 8.

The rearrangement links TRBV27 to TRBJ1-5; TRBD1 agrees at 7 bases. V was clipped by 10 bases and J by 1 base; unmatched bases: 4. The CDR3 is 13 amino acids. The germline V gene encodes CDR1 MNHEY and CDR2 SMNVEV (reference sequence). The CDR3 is CATRGQSNQPQHF. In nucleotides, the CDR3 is TGTGCCACAAGGGGACAGAGCAATCAGCCCCAGCATTTT.

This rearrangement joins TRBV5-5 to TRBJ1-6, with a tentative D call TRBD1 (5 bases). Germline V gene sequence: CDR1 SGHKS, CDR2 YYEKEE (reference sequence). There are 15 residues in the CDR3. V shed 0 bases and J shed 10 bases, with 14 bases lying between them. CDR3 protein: CASSLASGGYSPLHF. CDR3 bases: TGTGCCAGCAGCTTGGCCAGTGGGGGGTACTCACCCCTCCACTTT.

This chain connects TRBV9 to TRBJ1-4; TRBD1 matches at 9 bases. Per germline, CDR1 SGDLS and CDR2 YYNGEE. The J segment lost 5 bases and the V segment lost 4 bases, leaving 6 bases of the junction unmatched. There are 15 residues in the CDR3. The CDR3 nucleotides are TGTGCCAGCAGCCCGGCCGGGACAGGGAATGAAAAACTGTTTTTT. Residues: CASSPAGTGNEKLFF.

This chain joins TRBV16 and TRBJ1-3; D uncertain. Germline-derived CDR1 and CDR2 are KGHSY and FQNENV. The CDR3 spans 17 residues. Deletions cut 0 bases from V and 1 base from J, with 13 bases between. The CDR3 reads CASSQSHSGRSGNTIYF. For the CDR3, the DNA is TGTGCCAGCAGCCAATCCCACAGCGGTCGTTCTGGAAACACCATATATTTT.

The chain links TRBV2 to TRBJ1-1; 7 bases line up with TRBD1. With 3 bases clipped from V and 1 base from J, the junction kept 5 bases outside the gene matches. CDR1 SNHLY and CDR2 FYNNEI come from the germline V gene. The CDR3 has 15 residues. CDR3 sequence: CASSELGQRNTEAFF. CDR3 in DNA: TGTGCCAGCAGTGAGTTGGGACAGAGGAACACTGAAGCTTTCTTT. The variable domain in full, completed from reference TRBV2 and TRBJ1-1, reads EPEVTQTPSHQVTQMGQEVILRCVPISNHLYFYWYRQILGQKVEFLVSFYNNEISEKSEIFDDQFSVERPDGSNFTLKIRSTKLEDSAMYFCASSELGQRNTEAFFGQGTRLTVV.

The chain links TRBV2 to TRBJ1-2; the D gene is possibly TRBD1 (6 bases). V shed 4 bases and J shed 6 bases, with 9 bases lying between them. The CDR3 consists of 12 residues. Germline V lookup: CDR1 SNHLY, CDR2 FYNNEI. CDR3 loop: CASSAQGDGYTF. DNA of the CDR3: TGTGCCAGCAGTGCACAGGGAGATGGCTACACCTTC. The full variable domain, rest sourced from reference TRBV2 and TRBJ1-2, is EPEVTQTPSHQVTQMGQEVILRCVPISNHLYFYWYRQILGQKVEFLVSFYNNEISEKSEIFDDQFSVERPDGSNFTLKIRSTKLEDSAMYFCASSAQGDGYTFGSGTRLTVV.

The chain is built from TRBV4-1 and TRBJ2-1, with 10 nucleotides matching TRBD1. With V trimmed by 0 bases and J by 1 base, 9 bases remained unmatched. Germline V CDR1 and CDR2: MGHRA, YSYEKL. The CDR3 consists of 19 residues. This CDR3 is CASSQDPDGQGVSYNEQFF. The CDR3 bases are TGCGCCAGCAGCCAAGATCCAGATGGACAGGGGGTATCCTACAATGAGCAGTTCTTC.

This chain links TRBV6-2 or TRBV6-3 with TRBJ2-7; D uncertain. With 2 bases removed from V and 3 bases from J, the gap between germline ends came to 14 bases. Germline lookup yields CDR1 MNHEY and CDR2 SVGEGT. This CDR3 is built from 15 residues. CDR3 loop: CASSYEAKMDYEQYF. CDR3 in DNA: TGTGCCAGCAGTTACGAGGCCAAAATGGACTACGAGCAGTACTTC.

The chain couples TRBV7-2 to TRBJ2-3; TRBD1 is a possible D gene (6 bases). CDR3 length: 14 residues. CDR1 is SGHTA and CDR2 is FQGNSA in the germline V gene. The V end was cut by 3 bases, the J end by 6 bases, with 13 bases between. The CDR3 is CASSLVGQMDTQYF. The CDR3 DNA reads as TGTGCCAGCAGCTTGGTAGGACAGATGGATACGCAGTATTTT. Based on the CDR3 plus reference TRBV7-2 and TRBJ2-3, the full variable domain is GAGVSQSPSNKVTEKGKDVELRCDPISGHTALYWYRQSLGQGLEFLIYFQGNSAPDKSGLPSDRFSAERTGGSVSTLTIQRTQQEDSAVYLCASSLVGQMDTQYFGPGTRLTVL.

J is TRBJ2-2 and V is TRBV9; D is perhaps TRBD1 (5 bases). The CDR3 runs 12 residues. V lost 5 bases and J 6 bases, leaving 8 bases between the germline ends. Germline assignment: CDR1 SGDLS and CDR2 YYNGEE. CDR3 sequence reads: CASSFRAGELFF. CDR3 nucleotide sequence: TGTGCCAGCAGTTTCAGGGCCGGGGAGCTGTTTTTT.

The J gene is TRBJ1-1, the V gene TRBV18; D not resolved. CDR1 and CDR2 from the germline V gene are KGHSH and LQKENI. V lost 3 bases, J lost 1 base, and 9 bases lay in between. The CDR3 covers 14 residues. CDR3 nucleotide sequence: TGTGCCAGCTCACCTATCGGTACGAACACTGAAGCTTTCTTT. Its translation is CASSPIGTNTEAFF. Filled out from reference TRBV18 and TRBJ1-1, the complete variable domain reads NAGVMQNPRHLVRRRGQEARLRCSPMKGHSHVYWYRQLPEEGLKFMVYLQKENIIDESGMPKERFSAEFPKEGPSILRIQQVVRGDSAAYFCASSPIGTNTEAFFGQGTRLTVV.

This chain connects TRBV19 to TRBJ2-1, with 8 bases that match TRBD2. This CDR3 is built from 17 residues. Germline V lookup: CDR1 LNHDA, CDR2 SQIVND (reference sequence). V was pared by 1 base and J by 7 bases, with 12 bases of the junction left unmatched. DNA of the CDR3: TGTGCCAGTAGTATAGCTACTATCGGGAGGGCCCGGAATGAGCAGTTCTTC. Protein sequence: CASSIATIGRARNEQFF.

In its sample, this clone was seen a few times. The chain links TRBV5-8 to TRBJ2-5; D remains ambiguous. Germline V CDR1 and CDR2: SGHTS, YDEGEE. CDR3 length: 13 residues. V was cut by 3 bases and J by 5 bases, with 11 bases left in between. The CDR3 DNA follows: TGTGCCAGCAGCTCTGACTTCTGGGAGACCCAGTACTTC. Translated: CASSSDFWETQYF.

The CDR3 spells CASSQAGAYGYTF. CDR3 DNA sequence: TGCGCCAGCAGCCAAGCAGGGGCCTATGGCTACACCTTC. This sequence joins TRBV4-3 and TRBJ1-2; D perhaps matches TRBD1 (6 bases). The V end lost 1 base, the J end lost 4 bases, and 7 bases lay between the germline ends. The CDR3 is made up of 13 amino acids. The germline gives CDR1 LGHNA, CDR2 YSLEER.